This TCR beta chain was obtained from a study of T-cell reconstitution after alpha-beta-depleted transplantation in children. Unique molecular identifiers were used to barcode this TCRbeta library. TCRdb used MiXCR to reprocess the PCR reads, holding one entry per CDR3 protein. The sample has approximately 1,000,000 distinct CDR3 sequences; about 29% are singletons. CDR3 length: 13 amino acids. Germline V gene data show CDR1 as DFQATT and CDR2 as SNEGSKA (reference sequence). The ends were cut back, 5 bases at V and 3 bases at J, with 14 bases in the middle. This clonotype has just a few counts. No antigen is known for it. Findings and limits, study-wide: Alpha-beta T cells about two months after transplant reportedly derived from several hundred expanded graft clones. Once a year had passed after transplant, T-cell counts and diversity came mostly from newly produced T cells. After transplant, high TCRbeta diversity at day 60 in some patients arose from surviving recipient T cells and thymic progenitors.

Specimen: PBMCs, mostly from graft donor cells, collected 360 days after TCRalphabeta/CD19-depleted stem cell transplant. The V gene is TRBV20-1, the J gene TRBJ2-7, with D uncertain. The TCR originated in a boy under two years old who had a stem cell transplant for SCID, so the T cells may come from the graft donor. CDR3 residues: CSAGPRFGYEQYF. The DNA of the CDR3 is TGCAGTGCTGGTCCCCGTTTTGGCTACGAGCAGTACTTC.